The entry below gives a single T cell receptor beta chain sequence along with its context. This clone came up once. Its antigen remains undetermined. Per-base qualities were not stored, and no clone one base away is much larger. TCRbeta CDR3 regions were amplified from genomic DNA using the immunoSEQ Assay, a bias-controlled multiplex PCR. The paper's data handling went like this. The number of nucleated cells in each sample was estimated from the amplification of reference gene primers within the assay. Sequence reads were collapsed and filtered to measure the absolute abundance of every unique TCRbeta CDR3 rearrangement. For each sample, productive Simpson clonality was calculated as the square root of Simpson's diversity index across productive rearrangements. This immuneACCESS table, as held by TCRdb, lists in-frame sequences with V and J called but not all clones. Of the missing ones, under half trace to an unresolved V gene in checked studies; the others have no known cause. From that table come the V and J calls and clone size; the DNA was used to work out D and trimming. The sample table contains about 110,000 clones; only one count was recorded for approximately 90% of them. Approximately 4.5% of the sample comes from the top ten.

V is reduced by 2 bases and J by 5 bases, leaving a spacing of 11 bases between them. The CDR3, cysteine through phenylalanine, is 14 amino acids long. Just the 42-base CDR3 DNA is kept, in frame starting at base 1. CDR1 and CDR2 (SGHTA, FQGTGA) derive from the germline V gene. The data were taken from a study of blood T cell repertoires in COVID-19 (dated by TCRdb to about 2020). Context from the whole study: The collaborator samples originated in the United States, Italy and Spain and spanned the acute and convalescent phases of COVID-19. Sample metadata almost always included a de-identified subject ID, COVID-19 status, age in years and sex. The material from the prospective study consisted of cDNA or gDNA derived from T cells, B-cell-depleted T cells, or PBMCs. The dataset comprised deeply sampled blood TCRbeta repertoires from subjects exposed to, actively infected with, or recovered from COVID-19. Where available, HLA class I and class II types were taken from metadata supplied by the sample provider and were not determined by assay-based typing. Samples came from the ongoing ImmuneRACE study (first 160 participants) plus 1,254 subjects from 6 global collaborators. The repertoires were released in a freely available public database intended as a resource for research on the immune response to SARS-CoV-2.

Collaborating institutions collected whole blood in K2EDTA tubes following their own protocols. For TCRbeta analysis, collaborators shipped samples as frozen whole blood, isolated PBMCs, or DNA extracted from either of those sample types. What the authors observed across the whole study: Clinical and demographic metadata were provided uncurated, with the amount varying by source and participant.

The source material was peripheral blood. The source is a woman aged 50 to 60 with acute or convalescent COVID-19. Rearrangement joined TRBV7-3 to TRBJ2-3; the D segment could be TRBD1, given 5 matching bases. The DNA sequence is as follows: TGTGCCAGCAGCTTAGGACAATCGAAAGATACGCAGTATTTT. Translation gives CASSLGQSKDTQYF.